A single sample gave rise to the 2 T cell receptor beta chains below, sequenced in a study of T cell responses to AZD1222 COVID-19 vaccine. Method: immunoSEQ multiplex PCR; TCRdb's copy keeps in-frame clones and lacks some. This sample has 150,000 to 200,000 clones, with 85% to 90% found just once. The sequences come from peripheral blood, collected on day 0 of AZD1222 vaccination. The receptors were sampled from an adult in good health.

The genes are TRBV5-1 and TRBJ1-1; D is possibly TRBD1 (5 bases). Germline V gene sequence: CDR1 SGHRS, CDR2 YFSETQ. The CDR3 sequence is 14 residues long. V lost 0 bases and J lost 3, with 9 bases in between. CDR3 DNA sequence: TGCGCCAGCAGCTTGGAATGGGGCCACACTGAAGCTTTCTTT. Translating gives CASSLEWGHTEAFF. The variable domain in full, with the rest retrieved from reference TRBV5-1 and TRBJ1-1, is KAGVTQTPRYLIKTRGQQVTLSCSPISGHRSVSWYQQTPGQGLQFLFEYFSETQRNKGNFPGRFSGRQFSNSRSEMNVSTLELGDSALYLCASSLEWGHTEAFFGQGTRLTVV.

The CDR3 spells CASSQISTNEKLFF. The CDR3, as DNA: TGTGCCAGTAGTCAGATATCAACTAATGAAAAACTGTTTTTT. This sequence joins TRBV19 and TRBJ1-4; D not certain. CDR1 is LNHDA, CDR2 SQIVND, per germline (reference sequence). Deletions cut 5 bases from V and 0 bases from J, with 7 bases between. The CDR3 consists of 14 residues. Full variable domain (remainder filled in from reference TRBV19 and TRBJ1-4): DGGITQSPKYLFRKEGQNVTLSCEQNLNHDAMYWYRQDPGQGLRLIYYSQIVNDFQKGDIAEGYSVSREKKESFPLTVTSAQKNPTAFYLCASSQISTNEKLFFGSGTQLSVL.